This T cell receptor (beta chain) was retrieved from a study of blood T cell repertoires in COVID-19. Study overall: T cells, B-cell-depleted T cells, or PBMCs provided the cDNA or gDNA that served as material.

The CDR3 is 11 residues long. V lost 3 bases, J lost 3 bases, and 4 bases lay in between. Germline-derived CDR1 and CDR2 are SGHRS and YFSETQ. All enrollees were about 18 to 89 years old and from about two dozen US areas. Assignment of participants to cohorts was predicated upon participant-reported clinical history. As processed by the authors: Amplified reference gene primers provided the basis for estimating nucleated cell counts. The assay was immunoSEQ multiplex PCR, and TCRdb's table has in-frame clones only and misses some. V and J calls and clone size follow that table, whereas D and trimming were derived from the DNA. The sample records about 440,000 clones, less than 95% being singletons.

Specimen: PBMCs or T cells enriched from blood (not recorded which). The chain links TRBV5-1 to TRBJ2-7; D ambiguous. The sequence derives from a man aged 18 to 30 who had recovered from COVID-19. DNA of the CDR3: TGCGCCAGCAGCTCAGACTACGAGCAGTACTTC. This translates into CASSSDYEQYF.